This T cell receptor beta chain was observed in a study of patients and donors after allogeneic stem cell transplantation. MiXCR, applied by TCRdb to the RT-PCR reads, yields one record per CDR3 protein. The top ten clones hold roughly 3% of a sample with fewer than 200,000 distinct CDR3 sequences, 30% of them seen once. The sequenced sample consisted of blood, either unsorted or a sorted T cell fraction (not recorded which). The receptor's source is a human donor who was either an allogeneic HSCT recipient or a stem cell or donor lymphocyte infusion donor (not recorded which). It is not recorded whose cells these are; they may come from a transplant donor.

The CDR3 DNA sequence: TGTGCCAGCAGCCTGACAGGGGGCTATGGCTACACCTTC. Translated: CASSLTGGYGYTF. This rearrangement joins TRBV7-2 to TRBJ1-2; 9 bases line up with TRBD1. The ends lost 5 bases at V and 4 bases at J; junction bases unmatched: 2. CDR3 length equals 13 residues. Germline assignment: CDR1 SGHTA and CDR2 FQGNSA.